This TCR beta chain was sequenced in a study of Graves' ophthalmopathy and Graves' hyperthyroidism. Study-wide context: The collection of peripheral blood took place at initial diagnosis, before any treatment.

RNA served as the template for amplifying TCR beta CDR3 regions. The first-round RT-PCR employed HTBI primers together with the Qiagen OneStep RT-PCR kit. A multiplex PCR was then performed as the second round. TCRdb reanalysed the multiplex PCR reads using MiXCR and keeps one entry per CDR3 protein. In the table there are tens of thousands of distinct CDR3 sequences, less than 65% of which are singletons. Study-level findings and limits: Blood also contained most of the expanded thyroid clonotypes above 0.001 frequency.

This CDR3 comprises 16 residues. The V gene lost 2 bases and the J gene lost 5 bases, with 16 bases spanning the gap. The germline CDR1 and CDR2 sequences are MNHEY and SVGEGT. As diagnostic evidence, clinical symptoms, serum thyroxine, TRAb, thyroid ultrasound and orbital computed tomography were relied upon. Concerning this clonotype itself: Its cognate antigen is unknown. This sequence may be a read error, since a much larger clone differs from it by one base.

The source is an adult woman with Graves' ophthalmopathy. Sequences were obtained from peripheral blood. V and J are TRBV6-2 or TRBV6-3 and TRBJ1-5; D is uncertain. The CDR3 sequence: CASSYKAGRRDQPQHF. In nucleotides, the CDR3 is TGTGCCAGCAGTTACAAAGCGGGCAGGCGAGATCAGCCCCAGCATTTT.